The present entry profiles one TCR beta chain with its context. The source of the sample is a study of shared clonotypes between healthy human individuals. This CDR3 contains 16 residues. The repertoire was sequenced with immunoSEQ multiplex PCR; TCRdb's copy has only in-frame clones and lacks some. Of more than 1 million clones in the sample, 75% to 85% were seen once. The chain couples TRBV7-5 to TRBJ2-7; the table assigns TRBD2, which was not confirmed against the DNA. TRBV7-5 is described as a pseudogene. Source material: memory CD4+ T cells from PBMCs. Subset given: CD45RA-negative fraction. The clonotype originates from a man younger than 35 in good health. Some clones in this sample may be carry-over from other donors' samples. CDR3 loop: CVRSLILREPPYEQYF. CDR3 in DNA: TGTGTCAGAAGCTTAATTCTCCGGGAGCCCCCCTACGAGCAGTACTTC.